Below, 30 T cell receptor beta chains from the same sample are listed, as sequenced in a study of T cells in Graves' hyperthyroidism and ophthalmopathy. Regions amplified from RNA transcripts were the TCR beta CDR3 regions. RT-PCR in the first round (using the HTBI primer set) targeted the TCR CDR3. TCRdb reprocessed the multiplex PCR reads with MiXCR, giving one entry per CDR3 protein. The sample lists approximately 360,000 distinct CDR3 sequences; 20% to 25% were seen once. The sample comprised blood. These receptor sequences come from a man aged 45 to 65 with Graves' hyperthyroidism.

V and J are TRBV20-1 and TRBJ1-5; TRBD1 aligns across 7 bases. Germline loops: CDR1 DFQATT, CDR2 SNEGSKA (reference sequence). The CDR3 is 14 amino acids. V shed 3 bases and J 2 bases; nucleotides not matched to a gene: 4. The CDR3, as DNA: TGCAGTGCTAGGAGGGGGCAACGCAATCAGCCCCAGCATTTT. It specifies CSARRGQRNQPQHF.

This clonotype was recorded many times. The chain is built from TRBV2 and TRBJ2-5; D gene ambiguous. The CDR3 extends over 13 amino acids. CDR1 SNHLY and CDR2 FYNNEI come from the germline V gene. Trimming stripped 4 bases from V and 1 base from J, with 7 bases between. CDR3: CASSVSSQETQYF. DNA of the CDR3: TGTGCCAGCAGTGTAAGCAGCCAAGAGACCCAGTACTTC.

A few counts support this clonotype. V is TRBV30 and J is TRBJ1-5; 7 bases match TRBD1. Germline assignment: CDR1 GTSNPN and CDR2 SVGIG (reference sequence). This CDR3 region has 12 residues. The V segment lost 5 bases and the J segment 2 bases; nucleotides outside the gene matches: 0. CDR3 sequence: CAWQGGNQPQHF. Written as DNA, the CDR3 is TGTGCCTGGCAGGGGGGCAATCAGCCCCAGCATTTT. The full variable domain, its missing parts supplied by reference TRBV30 and TRBJ1-5, is SQTIHQWPATLVQPVGSPLSLECTVEGTSNPNLYWYRQAAGRGLQLLFYSVGIGQISSEVPQNLSASRPQDRQFILSSKKLLLSDSGFYLCAWQGGNQPQHFGDGTRLSIL.

This rearrangement joins TRBV20-1 to TRBJ2-5; 16 bases map to TRBD2. With V trimmed by 6 bases and J by 5 bases, 9 bases remained unmatched. Germline V gene lookup returns CDR1 DFQATT and CDR2 SNEGSKA (reference sequence). The CDR3 is 16 residues long. In DNA form, the CDR3 reads TGCAGTGCCTCGGAGGGACTAGCGGGAGGGGGGGAGACCCAGTACTTC. This translates into CSASEGLAGGGETQYF.

The chain employs TRBV28 and TRBJ2-7, with D unresolved. Germline V gene sequence: CDR1 MDHEN, CDR2 SYDVKM. The germline V and J ends were trimmed by 7 bases and 3 bases, with 16 bases remaining between them. The CDR3 runs to 14 residues. The CDR3 reads CASTPMGKGYEQYF. In nucleotides, the CDR3 is TGTGCCAGCACCCCCATGGGAAAAGGCTACGAGCAGTACTTC.

This clonotype was recorded at least ten times. The chain employs TRBV3-1 and TRBJ2-1; D not certain. The CDR3 contains 13 residues. V lost 3 bases and J 3 bases, leaving 6 bases between the germline ends. CDR1 and CDR2 (germline): LGHDT, YNNKEL (reference sequence). The CDR3 DNA follows: TGTGCCAGCAGCCAGGTCAGCTACAATGAGCAGTTCTTC. Amino acids: CASSQVSYNEQFF.

This clonotype was seen only a few times. The genes are TRBV24-1 and TRBJ1-1; perhaps TRBD1 as D (6 bases). CDR1 KGHDR and CDR2 SFDVKD come from the germline V gene. CDR3 size: 14 residues. Trimming stripped 3 bases from V and 4 bases from J, with 11 bases between. CDR3 protein: CATSDTQGPTEAFF. CDR3 in DNA: TGTGCCACCAGTGATACACAGGGTCCCACTGAAGCTTTCTTT.

Of note for this clonotype: One junction end disagrees with the germline gene, perhaps due to a read error. DNA of the CDR3: TGTGCCAGCAGTAGGCCTGAAGAGACCCAGTACTTC. Its protein is CASSRPEETQYF. V is TRBV5-1 and J is TRBJ2-5; D remains ambiguous. The CDR3 consists of 12 residues. CDR1 is SGHRS, CDR2 YFSETQ, per germline.

J is TRBJ1-5 and V is TRBV2; 10 nucleotides match TRBD1. The CDR3 totals 15 residues. The germline gives CDR1 SNHLY, CDR2 FYNNEI. V was pared by 3 bases and J by 2 bases, with 1 base of the junction left unmatched. DNA for the CDR3: TGTGCCAGCAGTGAGGACAGGGGGGGCAATCAGCCCCAGCATTTT. It yields the protein CASSEDRGGNQPQHF. The full variable domain, rest sourced from reference TRBV2 and TRBJ1-5, is EPEVTQTPSHQVTQMGQEVILRCVPISNHLYFYWYRQILGQKVEFLVSFYNNEISEKSEIFDDQFSVERPDGSNFTLKIRSTKLEDSAMYFCASSEDRGGNQPQHFGDGTRLSIL.

The chain recombines TRBV10-3 with TRBJ2-7; 7 bases fit TRBD1. The J segment lost 3 bases and the V segment lost 3 bases, leaving 17 bases of the junction unmatched. This CDR3 spans 18 amino acids. Germline V gene data show CDR1 as ENHRY and CDR2 as SYGVKD. The CDR3 nucleotides read TGTGCCATCAGTGATGCAGGGGGACCTGCGGGTGCAAACTACGAGCAGTACTTC. Its protein is CAISDAGGPAGANYEQYF.

This clonotype has more than one count but fewer than ten. The chain joins TRBV11-2 to TRBJ2-1; TRBD2 might be the D (5 bases). V shed 5 bases and J shed 10 bases, with 18 bases lying between them. Germline-derived CDR1 and CDR2 are SGHAT and FQNNGV. There are 14 residues in the CDR3. CDR3 residues: CASSPGGLVGEQFF. CDR3 bases: TGTGCCAGCAGCCCCGGCGGGCTGGTGGGCGAGCAGTTCTTC.

This clonotype turned up a few times. V and J are TRBV12-3 or TRBV12-4 and TRBJ2-5; 7 bases agree with TRBD1. Trimming cost V 0 bases and J 4 bases; bases outside gene matches: 8. The CDR3 spans 16 residues. Here the CDR3 DNA reads TGTGCCAGCAGTTTAGCGGGCAGGGGGAGAGGAGAGACCCAGTACTTC. Encoded protein: CASSLAGRGRGETQYF.

The J gene is TRBJ2-1, the V gene TRBV6-2 or TRBV6-3; no clear D. With 6 bases removed from V and 1 base from J, the gap between germline ends came to 10 bases. This CDR3 spans 14 amino acids. Germline lookup yields CDR1 MNHEY and CDR2 SVGEGT. The CDR3 reads CASSATLSYNEQFF. The CDR3 nucleotides are TGTGCCAGCAGCGCTACCCTATCCTACAATGAGCAGTTCTTC.

This clonotype was detected a few times. The chain uses TRBV7-3 and TRBJ2-1; 11 bases agree with TRBD2. V was pared by 3 bases and J by 6 bases, with 1 base of the junction left unmatched. Germline CDR1 is SGHTA and CDR2 is FQGTGA. The CDR3 is 14 residues long. CDR3 loop: CASSFSGRGNEQFF. As DNA, the CDR3 is TGTGCCAGCAGCTTTAGCGGGAGGGGCAATGAGCAGTTCTTC.

This clonotype was observed a single time. V usage is TRBV7-9 and J usage is TRBJ2-2; 11 bases map to TRBD2. The CDR3 covers 17 residues. Germline V gene data show CDR1 as SEHNR and CDR2 as FQNEAQ (reference sequence). Germline trimming cut 3 bases from V and 2 bases from J; bases unmatched to any gene: 5. As DNA, the CDR3 is TGTGCCAGCAGCTTGCTGGGACTAGCGGTTAACACCGGGGAGCTGTTTTTT. Amino acid sequence: CASSLLGLAVNTGELFF.

The chain joins TRBV11-2 to TRBJ2-7; D possibly corresponds to TRBD1 (5 bases). The CDR3 runs to 14 residues. The germline CDR1 and CDR2 sequences are SGHAT and FQNNGV. Trimming removed 4 bases from V and 2 bases from J, with 12 bases in between. The CDR3 nucleotides are TGTGCCAGCAGCTCCTCCACAGGAGCCTACGAGCAGTACTTC. It encodes CASSSSTGAYEQYF.

The CDR3 reads CASSFGTGVYEQYF. CDR3 DNA: TGCGCCAGCAGCTTCGGGACAGGGGTCTACGAGCAGTACTTC. The chain is built from TRBV5-1 and TRBJ2-7; 10 bases fit TRBD1. J gave up 3 bases and V 2 bases, and 2 bases lay outside the gene matches. Germline CDR1 reads SGHRS; CDR2 reads YFSETQ. This CDR3 has 14 amino acids.

This rearrangement joins TRBV29-1 to TRBJ1-1; D might be TRBD1 (5 bases). The germline V and J ends were trimmed by 5 bases and 2 bases, with 12 bases remaining between them. Germline CDR1 reads SQVTM; CDR2 reads ANQGSEA. CDR3 length equals 13 residues. DNA for the CDR3: TGCAGCGTTCAAAGGGGACGAAACACTGAAGCTTTCTTT. Encoded protein: CSVQRGRNTEAFF.

The table lists this clonotype with many counts. The chain is built from TRBV2 and TRBJ2-3; 9 nucleotides agree with TRBD1. J lost 0 bases, V lost 11 bases, and 6 bases had no gene match. The CDR3 is 14 amino acids. The germline gives CDR1 SNHLY, CDR2 FYNNEI. This chain's CDR3 is CAGRTGASTDTQYF. The CDR3 DNA sequence: TGTGCCGGAAGGACAGGGGCGAGCACAGATACGCAGTATTTT.

This chain connects TRBV4-2 to TRBJ2-7; D is unclear. CDR3 size: 15 residues. V was trimmed by 2 bases and J by 1 base, leaving 12 bases between them. Germline V gene lookup returns CDR1 LGHNA and CDR2 YNFKEQ. The CDR3 bases are TGTGCCAGCAGCCAATTCTCTGGATCTTCCTACGAGCAGTACTTC. It translates to CASSQFSGSSYEQYF.

On this clonotype: A read error may account for a junction end that differs from germline. The chain recombines TRBV11-1 with TRBJ2-3; maybe TRBD1 (6 bases). From germline, CDR1 is SGHAT and CDR2 FQDESV (reference sequence). This CDR3 contains 15 residues. CDR3 coding DNA: TGCGCCAGCAGCTTGGCCCAGGGGTCCACAGATACGCAGTATTTT. Protein: CASSLAQGSTDTQYF.

This clonotype was recorded a few times. The genes are TRBV12-3 or TRBV12-4 and TRBJ2-1; D unresolved. The CDR3 is 13 residues long. V lost 5 bases to trimming and J lost 5 bases, with 10 bases between them. The CDR3 sequence is CASSPPNNNEQFF. The CDR3 DNA follows: TGTGCCAGCAGTCCCCCCAACAACAATGAGCAGTTCTTC.

This clonotype was picked up many times. The chain uses TRBV28 and TRBJ2-4; either TRBD1 or TRBD2 may fit D (5 bases each). Germline-derived CDR1 and CDR2 are MDHEN and SYDVKM. The CDR3 is 17 amino acids. V gave up 5 bases and J gave up 1 base, with 18 bases separating them. This CDR3 is CASSTVWGWNAKNIQYF. For the CDR3, the DNA is TGTGCCAGCAGTACCGTTTGGGGGTGGAATGCCAAAAACATTCAGTACTTC.

The rearrangement joins TRBV6-1 to TRBJ2-3, with D maybe TRBD1 (6 bases). This CDR3 contains 14 residues. Germline V gene lookup returns CDR1 MNHNS and CDR2 SASEGT. The V end lost 5 bases, the J end lost 10 bases, and 19 bases lay between the germline ends. The CDR3 bases are TGTGCCAGCAGTACAACCACAGGGTATAGGGCGCAGTATTTT. Translated: CASSTTTGYRAQYF.

The chain links TRBV4-1 to TRBJ1-2, with a weak D call TRBD1 (5 bases). CDR3 length: 13 amino acids. Germline CDR1 is MGHRA and CDR2 is YSYEKL. V was trimmed by 0 bases and J by 4 bases, leaving 6 bases between them. CDR3 region: CASSQDGTYGYTF. CDR3 in DNA: TGCGCCAGCAGCCAAGATGGGACCTATGGCTACACCTTC.

The rearrangement links TRBV19 to TRBJ2-2, with 11 bases fitting TRBD1. The length of the CDR3 is 16 residues. Germline-derived CDR1 and CDR2 are LNHDA and SQIVND (reference sequence). The J segment lost 4 bases and the V segment lost 6 bases, leaving 7 bases of the junction unmatched. The CDR3 coding sequence is TGTGCCAGTAGGTCCGGGACAGGGGGGACCACCGGGGAGCTGTTTTTT. It is translated as CASRSGTGGTTGELFF.

There are a few counts of this clonotype. This chain uses TRBV6-5 with TRBJ2-7, with 10 bases that match TRBD2. The ends lost 0 bases at V and 2 bases at J; junction bases unmatched: 7. The CDR3 consists of 17 residues. From germline, CDR1 is MNHEY and CDR2 SVGAGI. CDR3: CASSYSSSGSWPYEQYF. DNA of the CDR3: TGTGCCAGCAGTTACTCGTCTAGCGGGAGCTGGCCCTACGAGCAGTACTTC.

This clonotype was recorded many times. The CDR3 sequence: CASGGTSEDTQYF. The CDR3 DNA reads TGTGCCAGCGGGGGGACTAGCGAGGATACGCAGTATTTT. This sequence joins TRBV3-1 and TRBJ2-3; 10 nucleotides agree with TRBD2. Germline V lookup: CDR1 LGHDT, CDR2 YNNKEL (reference sequence). The V segment lost 8 bases and the J segment 6 bases; nucleotides outside the gene matches: 5. The CDR3 has 13 residues.

This clonotype was counted a few times. The J gene is TRBJ1-1, the V gene TRBV14; D call uncertain. The germline gives CDR1 SGHDN, CDR2 FVKESK. This CDR3 has 13 residues. V gave up 2 bases and J gave up 10 bases, with 14 bases separating them. The CDR3 nucleotides read TGTGCCAGCAGCCAAAAGCAAGGGATTTCAGCTTTCTTT. Translating gives CASSQKQGISAFF.

The rearrangement links TRBV6-5 to TRBJ2-3; D call uncertain. Germline CDR1 is MNHEY and CDR2 is SVGAGI. Between the trimmed V and J ends, which lost 4 bases and 12 bases, there was a span of 17 bases. The CDR3 totals 13 residues. CDR3 coding DNA: TGTGCCAGCAGTTCCCACTCCCGACAAGATCAGTATTTT. Its translation: CASSSHSRQDQYF.